One sample yielded the 5 T cell receptor beta chains listed below, sequenced in a study of CD8 T cells in ankylosing spondylitis. TCRdb re-analysed the 5' RACE reads in MiXCR, keeping a single row per CDR3 protein. The profile covers some 220,000 distinct CDR3 sequences, with approximately 8% appearing a single time and 4% to 5% taken by the ten largest. Sequenced material: blood, either unsorted or a sorted T cell fraction (not recorded which). The receptors were gathered from a female donor with ankylosing spondylitis or in good health (not recorded which).

This clonotype was found many times. The chain has TRBV5-1 and TRBJ2-5; D is uncertain. Trimming took 3 bases from V and 5 from J, leaving 11 bases between them. The CDR3 has 13 residues. Germline V gene data show CDR1 as SGHRS and CDR2 as YFSETQ. CDR3 DNA sequence: TGCGCCAGCAGCTCCGGACCATGGGAGACCCAGTACTTC. Translated: CASSSGPWETQYF.

This clonotype was counted ten times or more. CDR3 in DNA: TGTGCCAGCAGCCAACTACCTCGGGGGGTTGTCTACAATGAGCAGTTCTTC. Its translation is CASSQLPRGVVYNEQFF. The rearrangement uses TRBV3-1 and TRBJ2-1, with 7 bases lining up with TRBD2. The CDR3 totals 17 residues. J was trimmed by 3 bases and V by 2 bases; bases with no gene match: 10. Germline values: CDR1 LGHDT, CDR2 YNNKEL (reference sequence).

This clonotype was seen ten or more times. This chain links TRBV20-1 with TRBJ2-7; 10 bases match TRBD2. The germline V gene encodes CDR1 DFQATT and CDR2 SNEGSKA (reference sequence). This CDR3 comprises 16 residues. V lost 6 bases and J lost 0; bases outside the gene matches: 11. CDR3 sequence (DNA): TGCAGTGCCACTAGCGGGGATGCCAGGAGCTCCTACGAGCAGTACTTC. Residues: CSATSGDARSSYEQYF.

Concerning this clonotype itself: Since a much larger clone is just one base distant, this may be a read error. This rearrangement joins TRBV18 to TRBJ1-1; D gene ambiguous. The CDR3 length is 12 residues. Germline V CDR1 and CDR2: KGHSH, LQKENI. The CDR3 region has the DNA TGTACCAGCTCACCACTGGGCCCTGAAGCTTTCTTT. This gives the protein CTSSPLGPEAFF.

At least ten counts were recorded for this clonotype. The genes are TRBV6-2 or TRBV6-3 and TRBJ2-7; TRBD2 agrees at 8 bases. The ends lost 5 bases at V and 7 bases at J; junction bases unmatched: 10. Per germline, CDR1 MNHEY and CDR2 SVGEGT. The CDR3 totals 14 residues. DNA for the CDR3: TGTGCCAGCAGTCCGACCGGGGGGGCGGAGGAGCAGTACTTC. This codes for CASSPTGGAEEQYF.